The 7 T cell receptor beta chains reported below all come from one sample, sequenced in a study of tumor-infiltrating lymphocytes in primary liver carcinoma. Germline DNA was also extracted, with blood RNA taken from unsorted whole blood. Total RNA amounting to approximately 460 ng was the source from which TCR beta cDNA was made with a constant-region primer. The TCR beta library was amplified through three nested multiplex PCR rounds in a modified ARM-PCR procedure. Running roughly 10 cycles apiece, the first two PCR rounds relied on TRBV1-TRBV30 forward primers together with a C-beta reverse primer. A single record per CDR3 protein comes from TCRdb applying MiXCR to the multiplex PCR reads. The profile shows approximately 300,000 distinct CDR3 sequences, less than 75% of them singletons. Input material: peripheral blood. Receptors originate from a man in his forties with primary liver carcinoma and hepatitis B virus infection.

A word on this clonotype: A much larger clone differs from this one at a single base, so this may be a read error. V usage is TRBV2 and J usage is TRBJ2-4; D remains ambiguous. This CDR3 is 12 amino acids long. Between the trimmed V and J ends, which lost 7 bases and 2 bases, there was a span of 6 bases. The V gene's germline CDR1 is SNHLY and CDR2 FYNNEI. The CDR3 DNA is TGTGCCAGCAAGTCAACCAAAAACATTCAGTACTTC. It yields the protein CASKSTKNIQYF. The full variable domain, rest sourced from reference TRBV2 and TRBJ2-4, is EPEVTQTPSHQVTQMGQEVILRCVPISNHLYFYWYRQILGQKVEFLVSFYNNEISEKSEIFDDQFSVERPDGSNFTLKIRSTKLEDSAMYFCASKSTKNIQYFGAGTRLSVL.

For this clonotype: At one end, the junction sequence differs from germline, possibly due to a read error. This chain links TRBV24-1 with TRBJ1-2; a weak D match, TRBD1 (5 bases). The germline gives CDR1 KGHDR, CDR2 SFDVKD. CDR3 length equals 14 residues. CDR3 nucleotide sequence: TGTGTCACCAGTGACTATGACAGAAACTATGGCTACACCTTC. Its translation: CVTSDYDRNYGYTF.

The CDR3: CASSGRTQRGDQPQHF. For the CDR3, the DNA is TGTGCCAGCAGTGGGCGGACCCAACGAGGCGATCAGCCCCAGCATTTT. This chain connects TRBV6-1 to TRBJ1-5; D not certain. Deletions cut 4 bases from V and 5 bases from J, with 18 bases between. Germline V lookup: CDR1 MNHNS, CDR2 SASEGT. This CDR3 contains 16 residues.

This clonotype was observed a handful of times. V usage is TRBV5-1 and J usage is TRBJ1-2; TRBD1 might be the D (5 bases). CDR1 is SGHRS, CDR2 YFSETQ, per germline. Trimming took 0 bases from V and 8 from J, leaving 17 bases between them. The CDR3 is made up of 15 amino acids. The CDR3: CASSLDNGGFQGYTF. The CDR3 nucleotides are TGCGCCAGCAGCTTGGACAATGGGGGGTTCCAAGGCTACACCTTC.

About this clonotype: With a much larger clone just one base away, this may be a read error. V usage is TRBV4-1 and J usage is TRBJ2-7, with unresolved D. This CDR3 region has 14 residues. Germline V gene sequence: CDR1 MGHRA, CDR2 YSYEKL. The germline V and J ends were trimmed by 1 base and 5 bases, with 12 bases remaining between them. The chain's CDR3 is CASSQAKTRDEQYF. The CDR3, as DNA: TGCGCCAGCAGCCAAGCCAAGACAAGGGACGAGCAGTACTTC.

The rearrangement links TRBV6-4 to TRBJ1-5; a weak D match, TRBD1 (6 bases). The CDR3 runs to 13 residues. With 6 bases removed from V and 5 bases from J, the gap between germline ends came to 11 bases. Per the germline V gene, CDR1 is MRHNA and CDR2 is SNTAGT. CDR3 loop: CASSLDRYQPQHF. DNA of the CDR3: TGTGCCAGCAGCTTGGACAGATATCAGCCCCAGCATTTT.

On this clonotype: A much larger clone is a single base away; this may be a read error. The chain employs TRBV6-6 and TRBJ2-3; TRBD2 agrees at 8 bases. This CDR3 contains 11 residues. Germline V gives CDR1 MNHNY, CDR2 SVGAGI (reference sequence). The ends lost 9 bases at V and 6 bases at J; junction bases unmatched: 2. Written as DNA, the CDR3 is TGTGCCAGTGAGCGGGAGGATACGCAGTATTTT. Protein sequence: CASEREDTQYF.